This T cell receptor beta chain was obtained from a study of blood T cell repertoires in COVID-19. On the study more broadly: Acute-phase and convalescent COVID-19 samples originated in the United States, Italy and Spain. PBMCs, B-cell-depleted T cells, or T cells provided the cDNA or gDNA that made up the material.

Per the authors' pipeline: Reference gene primer amplification gave nucleated cell count estimates. Here immunoSEQ multiplex PCR was the method, and the copy in TCRdb shows in-frame clones only, minus some. That table furnishes V, J and clone size, whereas the DNA furnished D and trimming. The data show tens of thousands of clones, 70% to 90% seen once. The specimen sequenced was peripheral blood. This TCR derives from an elderly man with acute or convalescent COVID-19.

CDR3 coding DNA: TGTGCCAGCAGCCTGGACACGAACACTGAAGCTTTCTTT. It translates to CASSLDTNTEAFF. V gene TRBV7-9 combines with J gene TRBJ1-1; D might be TRBD1 (5 bases). This CDR3 comprises 13 residues. Germline loops: CDR1 SEHNR, CDR2 FQNEAQ (reference sequence). Trimming shortened V by 5 bases and J by 1 base, and 8 bases separated the two germline ends.